Below, one T cell receptor (beta chain) is given with its context. V lost 5 bases, J lost 8 bases, and 12 bases stayed unmatched. Germline lookup yields CDR1 MDHEN and CDR2 SYDVKM. The length of the CDR3 is 15 residues. In the authors' methods: ImmunoSEQ yielded junction-only sequences lacking quality scores, so filtering differed. Clones were sequenced by immunoSEQ multiplex PCR, and TCRdb holds only the in-frame ones, with some missing. Clone size and the V and J calls come from that table; the DNA yielded D and trimming. Of fewer than 850,000 clones listed, more than 70% are singletons. Donors included only healthy HIV-negative adults lacking recent acute infections or vaccinations. Donors were Caucasian adults residing in Nashville, Tennessee, USA. Partitioning of CD4+ cells yielded a CD45RA+ naive subset and a CD45RA-negative memory subset. The source of the sample is a study of shared clonotypes between healthy human individuals.

Source material: memory CD4+ T cells sorted from blood. Subset meaning: CD45RA-negative fraction. The source of this sequence is a woman in her twenties or thirties in good health. The chain combines TRBV28 with TRBJ2-4; 7 nucleotides align to TRBD1. Here the CDR3 reads CASSKPGTAGDIQYF. The DNA of the CDR3 is TGTGCCAGCAGTAAACCCGGGACAGCAGGGGACATTCAGTACTTC. Complete variable domain (other parts from reference TRBV28 and TRBJ2-4): DVKVTQSSRYLVKRTGEKVFLECVQDMDHENMFWYRQDPGLGLRLIYFSYDVKMKEKGDIPEGYSVSREKKERFSLILESASTNQTSMYLCASSKPGTAGDIQYFGAGTRLSVL.